The 2 T cell receptor beta chains below come from one sample, sequenced in a study of technical replicates of blood from a handful of donors. Only in-frame clones appear in the TCRdb table, and some are missing; sequencing was by immunoSEQ multiplex PCR. Of some 66,000 clones in the sample, 98% were seen once. Sequencing was done on a sample of T cells isolated from PBMCs. The receptors come from a human donor in good health.

The J gene is TRBJ1-2, the V gene TRBV6-5; 10 nucleotides match TRBD1. Losses at the gene ends were 7 bases for V and 8 bases for J; bases not matched to a gene: 13. The CDR3 is 15 amino acids. Germline lookup yields CDR1 MNHEY and CDR2 SVGAGI. CDR3 protein: CASTAHLGQGSGYTF. CDR3 in DNA: TGTGCCAGCACTGCACATTTGGGACAGGGGAGCGGCTACACCTTC.

V and J are TRBV10-1 and TRBJ2-3, with D hard to call. The ends were cut back, 4 bases at V and 0 bases at J, with 8 bases in the middle. Germline V gene data show CDR1 as WNHNN and CDR2 as SYGVQD (reference sequence). The CDR3 totals 14 residues. The CDR3 is CASSVTVSTDTQYF. In nucleotides, the CDR3 is TGCGCCAGCAGTGTTACGGTGAGCACAGATACGCAGTATTTT.